Below are 24 T cell receptor beta chains sequenced from a single sample in a study of T cells in Graves' hyperthyroidism and ophthalmopathy (dated by TCRdb to about 2019). Receptor amplification or capture employed multiplex PCR. Sequencing was performed on an Illumina HiSeq 2000. The TCR beta CDR3 regions were amplified from the RNA transcripts. A first-round RT-PCR of the TCR CDR3 used the HTBI primer set with the Qiagen OneStep RT-PCR kit. In-frame beta chains were kept once TCRdb had trimmed the public reads at Q25 with fastp and called clones with MiXCR. Merged by CDR3 protein, the rows form single entries marked with the most common genes and DNA. This sample has more than 550,000 distinct CDR3 sequences in its table, and 45% of those were observed once. Approximately 6.8% of the sample is taken by the ten largest. Sequences were obtained from peripheral blood or thyroid tissue (not recorded which). The receptors derive from an adult man with Graves' disease, either hyperthyroidism or ophthalmopathy (not recorded which).

V is TRBV9 and J is TRBJ1-2; TRBD1 matches at 7 bases. Trimming cost V 4 bases and J 6 bases; bases outside gene matches: 18. The CDR3 sequence is 17 residues long. Looked up from germline, CDR1 is SGDLS and CDR2 is YYNGEE. CDR3 protein: CASSSQGVQEKTDGYTF. In nucleotides, the CDR3 is TGTGCCAGCAGCTCCCAGGGGGTGCAGGAAAAAACCGATGGCTACACCTTC.

This clonotype was counted at least ten times. The gene calls are TRBV7-8 and TRBJ2-7; TRBD2 aligns across 8 bases. Per germline, CDR1 SGHVS and CDR2 FQNEAQ. The trim removed 4 bases at V and 5 bases at J, leaving 4 bases unmatched. CDR3 length: 13 amino acids. CDR3: CASSYQRENEQYF. The CDR3 region has the DNA TGTGCCAGCAGCTACCAGCGGGAGAACGAGCAGTACTTC.

V usage is TRBV20-1 and J usage is TRBJ2-7; the match to TRBD1 covers 9 bases. Per germline, CDR1 DFQATT and CDR2 SNEGSKA (reference sequence). CDR3 length: 11 residues. CDR3 sequence (DNA): TGCAGGACGGGACAGGGTGGCGAGCAGTACTTC. Its translation is CRTGQGGEQYF.

Only one count was recorded for this clonotype. The chain couples TRBV2 to TRBJ1-4; possibly TRBD1 for D (6 bases). The CDR3 is 13 amino acids. Germline loops: CDR1 SNHLY, CDR2 FYNNEI. The V end was cut by 3 bases, the J end by 7 bases, with 9 bases between. The CDR3 DNA sequence: TGTGCCAGCAGTGAGACAGGTCGTGAAAAACTGTTTTTT. Amino acids: CASSETGREKLFF. Full variable domain (outside the CDR3, taken from reference TRBV2 and TRBJ1-4): EPEVTQTPSHQVTQMGQEVILRCVPISNHLYFYWYRQILGQKVEFLVSFYNNEISEKSEIFDDQFSVERPDGSNFTLKIRSTKLEDSAMYFCASSETGREKLFFGSGTQLSVL.

With regard to this clonotype: The junction shows a germline mismatch at one end, possibly a read error. The V gene is TRBV7-3, the J gene TRBJ2-7; TRBD1 matches at 8 bases. Germline lookup yields CDR1 SGHTA and CDR2 FQGTGA. The CDR3 is 15 amino acids. The CDR3 protein is CASSQVSQGASEQYF. In nucleotides, the CDR3 is TGCGCCAGCAGCCAAGTCTCGCAGGGGGCTAGCGAGCAGTACTTC.

For the CDR3, the DNA is TGTGCCAGCACCCGTCCCGACACGGTAAACTATGGCTACACCTTC. This sequence encodes CASTRPDTVNYGYTF. The chain carries TRBV7-4 and TRBJ1-2; D unclear. V was shortened by 7 bases and J by 2 bases, with 17 bases between the two germline ends. Germline V lookup: CDR1 SGHVT, CDR2 SQSDAQ. The CDR3 has 15 residues.

The chain joins TRBV25-1 to TRBJ2-7, with TRBD2 as a possible D gene (6 bases). Germline CDR1 is MGHDK and CDR2 is SYGVNS. V was clipped by 7 bases and J by 7 bases, with 17 bases between them. The length of the CDR3 is 13 residues. The CDR3 sequence is CASIRGSGNEQYF. The CDR3 nucleotides are TGTGCCAGCATACGGGGGAGTGGGAATGAGCAGTACTTC.

The genes are TRBV6-5 and TRBJ1-5; D unresolved. The V end was cut by 4 bases, the J end by 5 bases, with 12 bases between. Per the germline V gene, CDR1 is MNHEY and CDR2 is SVGAGI. The CDR3 consists of 14 residues. CDR3 sequence: CASSSAAAHQPQHF. For the CDR3, the DNA is TGTGCCAGCAGTTCCGCCGCAGCCCATCAGCCCCAGCATTTT.

This clonotype has ten or more counts. The V gene is TRBV29-1, the J gene TRBJ1-2; no clear D. Germline V gives CDR1 SQVTM, CDR2 ANQGSEA. The CDR3 has 13 residues. Trimming cost V 3 bases and J 5 bases, with 13 bases left between them. CDR3 sequence: CSVEDGKRYGYTF. For the CDR3, the DNA is TGCAGCGTTGAGGACGGAAAAAGATATGGCTACACCTTC.

In this sample, this clonotype turned up a few times. This chain links TRBV7-9 with TRBJ1-1; 11 bases are shared with TRBD1. The V gene end was trimmed by 3 bases and the J gene end by 5 bases; junction bases not matched to a gene: 2. The CDR3 loop spans 14 amino acids. Germline loops: CDR1 SEHNR, CDR2 FQNEAQ (reference sequence). CDR3 region: CASSLDRGLTEAFF. In DNA form, the CDR3 reads TGTGCCAGCAGCTTGGACAGGGGGCTTACTGAAGCTTTCTTT.

The chain has TRBV7-2 and TRBJ1-3; D is uncertain. Per germline, CDR1 SGHTA and CDR2 FQGNSA. The CDR3 totals 16 residues. The V end lost 5 bases, the J end lost 0 bases, and 14 bases lay between the germline ends. The CDR3 reads CASSPRPGSSGNTIYF. Written as DNA, the CDR3 is TGTGCCAGCAGCCCAAGGCCAGGAAGCTCTGGAAACACCATATATTTT.

The table lists this clonotype with a few counts. This rearrangement joins TRBV7-2 to TRBJ2-7; possibly TRBD2 for D (5 bases). The CDR3 is 15 residues long. Trimming shortened V by 5 bases and J by 3 bases, and 17 bases separated the two germline ends. Germline assignment: CDR1 SGHTA and CDR2 FQGNSA. The DNA for the CDR3 is TGTGCCAGCAGCGCTAACCCGGGCGGGCACTACGAGCAGTACTTC. Amino acids: CASSANPGGHYEQYF. Full variable domain (outside the CDR3, taken from reference TRBV7-2 and TRBJ2-7): GAGVSQSPSNKVTEKGKDVELRCDPISGHTALYWYRQSLGQGLEFLIYFQGNSAPDKSGLPSDRFSAERTGGSVSTLTIQRTQQEDSAVYLCASSANPGGHYEQYFGPGTRLTVT.

The V gene is TRBV7-9, the J gene TRBJ1-5, with D possibly TRBD1 on 6 matching bases. In germline, CDR1 is SEHNR, CDR2 FQNEAQ (reference sequence). The CDR3 is 15 amino acids. V dropped 1 base and J dropped 5 bases, with 12 bases sitting between them. This CDR3 is CASSLGGASYQPQHF. The CDR3 nucleotides read TGTGCCAGCAGCTTAGGGGGGGCGTCGTATCAGCCCCAGCATTTT.

Only one count was recorded for this clonotype. Since a much larger clone is just one base distant, this may be a read error. The J gene is TRBJ1-4, the V gene TRBV5-1, with 7 bases identical to TRBD1. Germline CDR1 reads SGHRS; CDR2 reads YFSETQ. CDR3 size: 13 residues. The CDR3 DNA follows: TGTGCCAGCAGCGTAACAGGGGTTGTAAAACTGTTTTTT. Translation gives CASSVTGVVKLFF.

This clonotype has a count of ten or more. The rearrangement links TRBV10-3 to TRBJ1-5; 7 bases are shared with TRBD1. This CDR3 spans 16 amino acids. CDR1 and CDR2 from the germline V gene are ENHRY and SYGVKD. V lost 0 bases to trimming and J lost 2 bases; unmatched junction nucleotides: 4. The CDR3: CAISESNRGGNQPQHF. In DNA form, the CDR3 reads TGTGCCATCAGTGAGTCAAACAGGGGCGGCAATCAGCCCCAGCATTTT.

In its sample, this clonotype was seen many times. J is TRBJ1-5 and V is TRBV20-1, with 9 bases lining up with TRBD1. Per germline, CDR1 DFQATT and CDR2 SNEGSKA (reference sequence). The CDR3 has 14 amino acids. Trimming removed 5 bases from V and 2 bases from J; junction bases left unmatched: 4. This CDR3 reads CSAGRQGGNQPQHF. CDR3 DNA sequence: TGCAGTGCTGGACGACAGGGGGGCAATCAGCCCCAGCATTTT.

This clonotype has ten or more counts. The gene calls are TRBV7-9 and TRBJ2-7; D gene ambiguous. The germline V gene has CDR1 SEHNR and CDR2 FQNEAQ (reference sequence). The CDR3 spans 14 residues. With 0 bases removed from V and 2 bases from J, the gap between germline ends came to 8 bases. Here the CDR3 reads CASSLAGHPYEQYF. The CDR3 DNA reads TGTGCCAGCAGCTTAGCCGGGCACCCCTACGAGCAGTACTTC.

This clonotype has a handful of counts. This chain's CDR3 is CSASPDSFQDEQYF. The CDR3 region has the DNA TGCAGTGCTAGTCCCGACAGCTTTCAAGACGAGCAGTACTTC. The chain combines TRBV20-1 with TRBJ2-7, with D possibly TRBD1 on 5 matching bases. CDR1 is DFQATT and CDR2 is SNEGSKA in the germline V gene (reference sequence). Trimming cost V 3 bases and J 5 bases, with 17 bases left between them. This CDR3 region has 14 residues.

J is TRBJ1-5 and V is TRBV20-1; D unclear. CDR1 and CDR2 (germline): DFQATT, SNEGSKA (reference sequence). Between the trimmed V and J ends, which lost 3 bases and 0 bases, there was a span of 9 bases. The CDR3 has 14 residues. CDR3 loop: CSARGFSSNQPQHF. The CDR3, as DNA: TGCAGTGCTAGGGGGTTTTCTAGCAATCAGCCCCAGCATTTT.

The V gene is TRBV29-1, the J gene TRBJ1-4; the D is unclear. This CDR3 has 11 amino acids. Trimming cost V 8 bases and J 2 bases, with 6 bases left between them. In germline, CDR1 is SQVTM, CDR2 ANQGSEA. The CDR3 DNA sequence: TGCAGCTCAGCCACTAATGAAAAACTGTTTTTT. Amino acid sequence: CSSATNEKLFF.

In its sample, this clonotype was seen many times. The rearrangement uses TRBV2 and TRBJ2-5, with TRBD2 matching 9 bases. The CDR3 consists of 14 residues. Germline values: CDR1 SNHLY, CDR2 FYNNEI. The junction had 6 bases not matched to a gene; V was cut back by 6 bases and J by 4 bases. CDR3 loop: CASRRAGGGETQYF. CDR3 coding DNA: TGTGCCAGCAGGCGAGCGGGGGGTGGAGAGACCCAGTACTTC.

This clonotype was seen only a few times. The chain couples TRBV7-9 to TRBJ2-7, with 11 bases identical to TRBD2. J gave up 5 bases and V 0 bases, and 12 bases lay outside the gene matches. CDR1 and CDR2 from the germline V gene are SEHNR and FQNEAQ (reference sequence). The CDR3 runs to 18 residues. The CDR3 protein is CASSLARISGRAMHEQYF. The CDR3 nucleotides read TGTGCCAGCAGCTTAGCGCGGATTAGCGGGAGGGCCATGCACGAGCAGTACTTC.

J is TRBJ2-2 and V is TRBV24-1; 9 nucleotides line up with TRBD2. The V gene end was trimmed by 3 bases and the J gene end by 6 bases; junction bases not matched to a gene: 7. In germline, CDR1 is KGHDR, CDR2 SFDVKD. CDR3 size: 16 residues. The CDR3 region is CATSDPGLATPGELFF. The CDR3 bases are TGTGCCACCAGTGATCCGGGACTAGCTACTCCCGGGGAGCTGTTTTTT.

There are many counts of this clonotype. The chain joins TRBV7-2 to TRBJ1-6; 9 bases are shared with TRBD1. J lost 9 bases, V lost 5 bases, and 5 bases had no gene match. CDR1 and CDR2 from the germline V gene are SGHTA and FQGNSA. The CDR3 is 14 amino acids. CDR3 in amino acids: CASSTRDRASPLHF. CDR3 nucleotide sequence: TGTGCCAGCAGCACCCGGGACAGGGCTTCACCCCTCCACTTT.